This is a list of T cell receptor beta chains from one sample in a study of metastatic and nonmetastatic thyroid tumors. TCRdb reanalyzed the PCR reads with MiXCR. Here the sample spans fewer than 25,000 clones, 16% being singletons. The sequencing input was tumor tissue. These receptors all come from a female donor with papillary thyroid cancer or a benign thyroid nodule (not recorded which). Some clones in this sample may be carry-over from other donors' samples. Each CDR3 is given with its conserved first and last residue. The D gene is left open where the match is weak. Clone size is not always given. Where it is, it says once, few, many or a class for expanded clones.

D gene | clone size | J gene | V gene | CDR3 protein | CDR3 DNA
NA | many | TRBJ1-1 | TRBV12-3/TRBV12-4 | CASSFKGEVAFF | TGTGCCAGCAGTTTTAAGGGAGAGGTAGCTTTCTTT
TRBD1 | NA | TRBJ1-1 | TRBV27 | CASSQIGNRGQAFF | TGTGCCAGCAGTCAAATTGGAAACAGGGGGCAAGCTTTCTTT
TRBD1 | medium-sized | TRBJ2-7 | TRBV28 | CASSGWDRGLYEQYF | TGTGCCAGCAGTGGATGGGACAGGGGGCTGTACGAGCAGTACTTC
TRBD1 | few | TRBJ2-3 | TRBV19 | CASSIGQGFADTQYF | TGTGCCAGTAGTATAGGACAGGGGTTCGCAGATACGCAGTATTTT
NA | many | TRBJ1-1 | TRBV7-6 | CASSLEAVNTEAFF | TGTGCCAGCAGCTTAGAGGCAGTGAACACTGAAGCTTTCTTT
TRBD1 | many | TRBJ2-2 | TRBV10-2 | CASTDRVNTGELFF | TGCGCCAGCACAGACAGGGTGAACACCGGGGAGCTGTTTTTT
NA | many | TRBJ2-7 | TRBV12-5 | CASGLGGYYEQYF | TGTGCTAGTGGTTTGGGCGGATACTACGAGCAGTACTTC
NA | many | TRBJ2-1 | TRBV12-5 | CASGLNTAGEQFF | TGTGCTAGTGGTTTGAACACCGCGGGGGAGCAGTTCTTC
TRBD2 | NA | TRBJ2-7 | TRBV6-1 | CASWTSGPRSERYF | TGTGCCAGCTGGACTAGCGGTCCCCGGAGCGAGCGGTACTTC
TRBD1 | medium-sized | TRBJ1-6 | TRBV4-1 | CASSQGDSSYNSPLHF | TGCGCCAGCAGCCAAGGGGACAGCTCCTATAATTCACCCCTCCACTTT
NA | many | TRBJ2-7 | TRBV29-1 | CSVEPVGTYEQYF | TGCAGCGTTGAGCCGGTGGGGACCTACGAGCAGTACTTC
NA | NA | TRBJ2-7 | TRBV27 | CASSLGVGERYF | TGTGCCAGCAGTCTAGGGGTGGGAGAGCGGTACTTC
TRBD2 | many | TRBJ2-1 | TRBV5-1 | CASTPGAGGLGSSYNEQFF | TGCGCCAGCACCCCGGGAGCGGGGGGGCTCGGGAGCTCCTACAATGAGCAGTTCTTC
TRBD1 | many | TRBJ1-3 | TRBV12-3/TRBV12-4 | CASSPRQGSGNTIYF | TGTGCCAGCAGTCCTAGACAGGGATCTGGAAACACCATATATTTT
TRBD2 | NA | TRBJ2-1 | TRBV18 | CASSPDTGRDAQFF | TGTGCCAGCTCACCAGATACCGGGAGGGACGCGCAGTTTTTC
NA | NA | TRBJ1-5 | TRBV19 | CAITAAGTQPQHF | TGTGCCATTACCGCAGCAGGGACTCAGCCCCAGCATTTT
NA | NA | TRBJ2-2 | TRBV30 | CARQWDTGELFF | TGTGCCAGGCAGTGGGACACCGGGGAGCTGTTTTTT
NA | NA | TRBJ1-1 | TRBV11-2 | CASSRTSNAEAFF | TGTGCCAGCAGCCGAACGTCGAACGCTGAAGCTTTCTTT
NA | NA | TRBJ2-7 | TRBV7-9 | CASSFRGACEQYF | TGTGCCAGCAGCTTCCGTGGGGCGTGTGAGCAGTACTTC
NA | medium-sized | TRBJ2-2 | TRBV11-2 | CASSLGMGTGELFF | TGTGCCAGCAGCTTAGGGATGGGCACCGGGGAGCTGTTTTTT
TRBD2 | medium-sized | TRBJ2-7 | TRBV2 | CASRLGLAVYEQYF | TGTGCCAGCAGGCTGGGACTAGCTGTGTACGAGCAGTACTTC
NA | many | TRBJ1-3 | TRBV9 | CASSVEGSGNTIYF | TGTGCCAGCAGCGTAGAGGGTTCTGGAAACACCATATATTTT
NA | many | TRBJ2-1 | TRBV7-2 | CASSLISDEQFF | TGTGCCAGCAGCTTAATTTCCGATGAGCAGTTCTTC
NA | few | TRBJ1-6 | TRBV12-3/TRBV12-4 | CASSLDFPMGSPLHF | TGTGCCAGCAGTTTAGATTTCCCGATGGGATCACCCCTCCACTTT
TRBD2 | many | TRBJ2-7 | TRBV28 | CASSFHLAGGSHEQYF | TGTGCCAGCAGTTTCCATTTGGCGGGAGGGAGCCACGAGCAGTACTTC
NA | many | TRBJ2-1 | TRBV7-2 | CASSSRGANEQFF | TGTGCCAGCAGCTCACGGGGGGCCAATGAGCAGTTCTTC
NA | NA | TRBJ2-7 | TRBV20-1 | CSAHRSWKGGSYEQYF | TGCAGTGCGCACAGGTCGTGGAAAGGGGGCTCCTACGAGCAGTACTTC
TRBD1 | many | TRBJ2-7 | TRBV5-5 | CASGRGQGPSYEQYF | TGTGCCAGCGGTAGGGGACAGGGGCCCTCCTACGAGCAGTACTTC
NA | many | TRBJ2-6 | TRBV3-1 | CASSHRRSNGANVLTF | TGTGCCAGCAGCCATAGGCGTTCGAATGGGGCCAACGTCCTGACTTTC
NA | many | TRBJ1-2 | TRBV9 | CASSVDQRGSYTF | TGTGCCAGCAGCGTAGACCAAAGAGGGAGCTACACCTTC
NA | many | TRBJ2-7 | TRBV9 | CASSVVGSSYEQYF | TGTGCCAGCAGCGTAGTTGGCAGCTCCTACGAGCAGTACTTC
NA | NA | TRBJ1-6 | TRBV6-1 | CASREGTWGFSPLHF | TGTGCCAGCAGAGAAGGGACATGGGGTTTTTCACCCCTTCACTTT
TRBD1 | many | TRBJ2-3 | TRBV5-4 | CASSLAFGQGSDTQYF | TGTGCCAGCAGCTTGGCCTTTGGACAGGGCTCAGATACGCAGTATTTT
TRBD2 | NA | TRBJ2-2 | TRBV7-3 | CASSSLPSGGSTGELFF | TGTGCCAGCAGCTCCCTCCCCAGCGGGGGTTCGACCGGGGAGCTGTTTTTT
TRBD1 | NA | TRBJ2-5 | TRBV11-2 | CASSTPGQAVRKETQYF | TGTGCCAGCAGCACACCGGGACAGGCGGTCAGAAAAGAGACACAGTACTTC
NA | many | TRBJ1-2 | TRBV11-2 | CASSITTGRRPRGYTF | TGTGCCAGCAGCATAACAACGGGACGCCGCCCTAGAGGCTACACCTTC
TRBD2 | many | TRBJ2-6 | TRBV27 | CASSSLAASSGANVLTF | TGTGCCAGCAGTTCCCTAGCGGCTAGCTCTGGGGCCAACGTCCTGACTTTC
TRBD1 | NA | TRBJ1-6 | TRBV4-2 | CASSQVGQGGEPLHF | TGTGCCAGCAGCCAAGTGGGACAGGGGGGGGAGCCCCTCCACTTT
NA | NA | TRBJ1-6 | TRBV6-1 | CASSPDLCLYNSPLHF | TGTGCCAGTAGTCCCGATCTTTGTCTCTATAATTCACCCCTCCACTTT
NA | many | TRBJ2-3 | TRBV10-3 | CAISESVGGRTDTQYF | TGTGCCATCAGTGAGTCGGTAGGGGGTAGGACAGATACGCAGTATTTT
NA | medium-sized | TRBJ1-2 | TRBV6-1 | CASSDRAKNYGYTF | TGTGCCAGCAGTGACAGGGCAAAAAACTATGGCTACACCTTC
NA | many | TRBJ2-2 | TRBV5-1 | CASSLTSGTGELFF | TGCGCCAGCAGCTTGACTAGTGGCACCGGGGAGCTGTTTTTT
TRBD2 | many | TRBJ2-3 | TRBV6-6 | CASSYSPSGTDTQYF | TGTGCCAGCAGTTACTCGCCTAGCGGTACAGATACGCAGTATTTT
NA | NA | TRBJ1-1 | TRBV6-1 | CDSSDRLRAEDFF | TGTGACAGCAGCGACCGGTTGCGGGCTGAAGATTTCTTT
NA | many | TRBJ2-2 | TRBV2 | CASRDSITGELFF | TGTGCCAGCAGAGACTCTATCACCGGGGAGCTGTTTTTT
NA | many | TRBJ1-5 | TRBV7-9 | CASSPGAQPQHF | TGTGCCAGCAGCCCAGGGGCTCAGCCCCAGCATTTT
NA | many | TRBJ2-1 | TRBV29-1 | CSVAVKSYNEQFF | TGCAGCGTTGCAGTCAAGAGCTACAATGAGCAGTTCTTC
NA | medium-sized | TRBJ1-2 | TRBV9 | CASSPGAGGYGYTF | TGTGCCAGCAGCCCCGGGGCGGGGGGCTATGGCTACACCTTC
NA | many | TRBJ2-3 | TRBV27 | CASSLRFGTDTQYF | TGTGCCAGCAGTTTGCGGTTCGGCACAGATACGCAGTATTTT
TRBD1 | large | TRBJ2-7 | TRBV6-5 | CASSYNQSRGRGRYEQYF | TGTGCCAGCAGTTACAACCAGAGCAGGGGGCGCGGTCGCTACGAGCAGTACTTC
NA | medium-sized | TRBJ2-7 | TRBV2 | CASSGQAYEQYF | TGTGCCAGCAGTGGACAGGCCTACGAGCAGTACTTC
NA | many | TRBJ2-5 | TRBV4-1 | CASSQEDSIETQYF | TGCGCCAGCAGCCAAGAAGATAGCATCGAGACCCAGTACTTC